The present TCR beta chain was sequenced within a study of blood T cell repertoires in COVID-19. The overall study: Nucleic acid was either cDNA or gDNA, and it came from T cells, B-cell-depleted T cells, or PBMCs.

In the study's own analysis: Nucleated cell counts were estimated from reference gene primer amplification. The assay was immunoSEQ multiplex PCR, and TCRdb's table has in-frame clones only and misses some. V, J and clone size derive from that table, while D and trimming were established from the DNA sequence. The sample holds about 260,000 clones; 88% are singletons and the top ten take approximately 10%. This clone was observed a few times. The Seattle patients, enrolled during active infection, were followed longitudinally. The source material was peripheral blood. This TCR was sampled from a woman between 25 and 40 years old with COVID-19, enrolled during active disease.

The CDR3 spells CASSDRTAASEAFF. The CDR3 DNA reads TGTGCCAGCAGTGACCGGACAGCCGCCTCTGAAGCTTTCTTT. The chain links TRBV2 to TRBJ1-1, with D possibly TRBD1 on 6 matching bases. The germline gives CDR1 SNHLY, CDR2 FYNNEI. With 3 bases removed from V and 6 bases from J, the gap between germline ends came to 14 bases. The CDR3 extends over 14 amino acids.